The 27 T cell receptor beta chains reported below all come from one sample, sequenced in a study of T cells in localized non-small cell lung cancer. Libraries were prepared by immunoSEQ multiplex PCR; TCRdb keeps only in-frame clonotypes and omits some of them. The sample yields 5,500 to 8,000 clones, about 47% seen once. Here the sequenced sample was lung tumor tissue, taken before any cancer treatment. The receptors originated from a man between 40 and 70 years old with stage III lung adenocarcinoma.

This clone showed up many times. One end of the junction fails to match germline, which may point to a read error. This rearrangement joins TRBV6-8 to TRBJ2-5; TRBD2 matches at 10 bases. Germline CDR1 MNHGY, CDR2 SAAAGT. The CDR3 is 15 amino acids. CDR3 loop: CASSYEREGGETQYF. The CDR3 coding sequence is TGTGCCAGCAGTTATGAGCGGGAGGGCGGGGAGACYCAGTACTTC.

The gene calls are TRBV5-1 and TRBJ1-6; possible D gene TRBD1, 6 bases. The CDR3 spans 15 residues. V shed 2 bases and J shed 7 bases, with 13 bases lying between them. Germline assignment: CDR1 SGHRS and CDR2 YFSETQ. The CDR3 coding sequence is TGCGCCAGCAGCTTTGAGGGACAAACGAATTCACCCCTCCACTTT. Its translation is CASSFEGQTNSPLHF.

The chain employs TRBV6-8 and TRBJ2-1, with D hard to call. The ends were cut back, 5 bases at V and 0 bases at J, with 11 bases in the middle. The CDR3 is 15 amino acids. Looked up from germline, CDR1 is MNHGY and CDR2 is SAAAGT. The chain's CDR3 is CASSASASSYNEQFF. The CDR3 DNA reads TGTGCCAGCAGTGCTTCAGCGAGCTCCTACAATGAGCAGTTCTTC.

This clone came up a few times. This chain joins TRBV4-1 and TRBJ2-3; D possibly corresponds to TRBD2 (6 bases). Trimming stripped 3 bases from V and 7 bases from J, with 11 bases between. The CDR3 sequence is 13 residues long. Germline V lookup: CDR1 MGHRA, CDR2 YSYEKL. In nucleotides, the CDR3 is TGCGCCAGCAGCCAGACGGGAGTTAATACGCAGTATTTT. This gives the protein CASSQTGVNTQYF.

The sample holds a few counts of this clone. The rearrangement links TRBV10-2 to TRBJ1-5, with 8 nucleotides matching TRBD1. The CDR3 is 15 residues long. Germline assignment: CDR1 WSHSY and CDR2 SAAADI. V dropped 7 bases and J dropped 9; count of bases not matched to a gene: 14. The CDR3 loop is CASKYRGDVGMPQHF. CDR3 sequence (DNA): TGCGCCAGCAAATACAGGGGGGACGTTGGGATGCCCCAGCATTTT.

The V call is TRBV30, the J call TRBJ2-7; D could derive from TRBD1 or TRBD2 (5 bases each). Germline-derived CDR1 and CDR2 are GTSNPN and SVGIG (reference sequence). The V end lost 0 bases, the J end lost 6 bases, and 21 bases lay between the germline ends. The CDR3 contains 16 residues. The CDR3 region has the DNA TGTGCCTGGAGTGTATGGGCTGGTGGGGGACGGGCCGAGCAGTACTTC. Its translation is CAWSVWAGGGRAEQYF.

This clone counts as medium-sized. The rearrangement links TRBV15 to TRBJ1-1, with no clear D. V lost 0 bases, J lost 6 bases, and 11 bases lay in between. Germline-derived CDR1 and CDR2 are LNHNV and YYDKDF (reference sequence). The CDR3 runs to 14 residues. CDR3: CATSRDGIGPEAFF. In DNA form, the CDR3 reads TGTGCCACCAGCAGAGATGGGATCGGGCCTGAAGCTTTCTTT.

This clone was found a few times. CDR3 nucleotide sequence: TGCGCCAGCAGCGGGAGGGGACAGGCACTCTCCTACGAGCAGTACTTC. It is translated as CASSGRGQALSYEQYF. The genes are TRBV5-1 and TRBJ2-7; TRBD1 might be the D (8 bases). V lost 4 bases, J lost 0 bases, and 17 bases lay in between. This CDR3 has 16 residues. CDR1 and CDR2 (germline): SGHRS, YFSETQ.

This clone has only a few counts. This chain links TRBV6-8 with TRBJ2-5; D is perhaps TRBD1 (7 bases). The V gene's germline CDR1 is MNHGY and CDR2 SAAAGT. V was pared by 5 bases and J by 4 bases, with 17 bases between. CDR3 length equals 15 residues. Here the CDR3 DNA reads TGTGCCAGCAGTGGATCAGGGGGGTTGGCAGAGACCCAGTACTTC. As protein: CASSGSGGLAETQYF.

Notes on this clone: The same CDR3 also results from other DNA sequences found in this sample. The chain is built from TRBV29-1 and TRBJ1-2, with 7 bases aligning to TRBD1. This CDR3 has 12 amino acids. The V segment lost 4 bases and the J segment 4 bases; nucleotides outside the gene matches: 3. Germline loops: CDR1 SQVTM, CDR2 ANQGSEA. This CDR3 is CSVATGVYGYTF. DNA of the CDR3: TGCAGCGTTGCWACAGGGGTCTATGGCTACACCTTC.

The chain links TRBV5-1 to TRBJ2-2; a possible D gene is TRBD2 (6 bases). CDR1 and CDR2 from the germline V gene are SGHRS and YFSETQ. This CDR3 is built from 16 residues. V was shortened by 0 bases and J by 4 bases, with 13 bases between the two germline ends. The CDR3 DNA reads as TGCGCCAGCAGCTTGGCAGGACTCGGGGGCACCGGGGAGCTGTTTTTT. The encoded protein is CASSLAGLGGTGELFF.

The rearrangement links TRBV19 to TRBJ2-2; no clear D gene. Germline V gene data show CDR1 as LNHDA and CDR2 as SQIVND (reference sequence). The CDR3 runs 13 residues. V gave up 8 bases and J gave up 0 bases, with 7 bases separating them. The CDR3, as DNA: TGTGCCAGTGCGGACGCGAACACCGGGGAGCTGTTTTTT. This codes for CASADANTGELFF.

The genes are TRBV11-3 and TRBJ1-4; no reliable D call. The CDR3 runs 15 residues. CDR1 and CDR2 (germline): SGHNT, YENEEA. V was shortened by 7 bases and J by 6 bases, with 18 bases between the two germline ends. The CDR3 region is CASTPFRITDEKLFF. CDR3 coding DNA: TGTGCCAGCACTCCGTTCCGGATTACGGATGAAAAACTGTTTTTT.

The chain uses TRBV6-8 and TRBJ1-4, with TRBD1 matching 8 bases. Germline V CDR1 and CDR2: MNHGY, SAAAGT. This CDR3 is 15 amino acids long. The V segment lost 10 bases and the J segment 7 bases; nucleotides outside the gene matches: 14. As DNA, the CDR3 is TGTGCCATGTCCCAGGGGGCGGCAGGTGGTGAAAAACTGTTTTTT. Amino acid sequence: CAMSQGAAGGEKLFF.

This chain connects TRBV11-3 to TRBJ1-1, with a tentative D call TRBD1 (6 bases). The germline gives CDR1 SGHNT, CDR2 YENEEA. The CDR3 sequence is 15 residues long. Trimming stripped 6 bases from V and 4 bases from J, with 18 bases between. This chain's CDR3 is CASSLRTGPGTEAFF. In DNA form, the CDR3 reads TGTGCCAGCAGTTTGAGAACAGGGCCGGGCACTGAAGCTTTCTTT.

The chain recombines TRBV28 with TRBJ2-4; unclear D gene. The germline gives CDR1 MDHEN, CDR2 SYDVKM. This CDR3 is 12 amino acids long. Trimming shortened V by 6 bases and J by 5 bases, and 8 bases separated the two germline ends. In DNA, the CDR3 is TGTGCCAGCAGCCTTCTAGAAAACATTCAGTACTTC. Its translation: CASSLLENIQYF.

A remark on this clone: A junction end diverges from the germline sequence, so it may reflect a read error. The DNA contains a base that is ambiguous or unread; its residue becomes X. The CDR3 is CASSIGRQVNNQXQHF. CDR3 DNA: TGTGCCAGTAGTATAGGAAGACAGGTGAATAATCAGYCCCAGCATTTT. The V gene is TRBV19, the J gene TRBJ1-5; TRBD1 might be the D (6 bases). CDR3 length: 16 amino acids. Germline CDR1 reads LNHDA; CDR2 reads SQIVND (reference sequence).

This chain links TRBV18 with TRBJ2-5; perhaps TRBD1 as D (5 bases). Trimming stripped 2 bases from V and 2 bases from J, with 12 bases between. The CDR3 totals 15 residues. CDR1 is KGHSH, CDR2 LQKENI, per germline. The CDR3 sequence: CASSPGAPLQETQYF. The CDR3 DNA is TGTGCCAGCTCACCAGGGGCTCCGCTTCAAGAGACCCAGTACTTC. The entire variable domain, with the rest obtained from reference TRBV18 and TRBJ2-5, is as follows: NAGVMQNPRHLVRRRGQEARLRCSPMKGHSHVYWYRQLPEEGLKFMVYLQKENIIDESGMPKERFSAEFPKEGPSILRIQQVVRGDSAAYFCASSPGAPLQETQYFGPGTRLLVL.

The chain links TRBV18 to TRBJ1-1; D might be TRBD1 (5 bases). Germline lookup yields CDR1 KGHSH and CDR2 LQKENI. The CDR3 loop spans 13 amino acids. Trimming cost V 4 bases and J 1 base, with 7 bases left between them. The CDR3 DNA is TGTGCCAGCTCACGGACACCGAACACTGAAGCTTTCTTT. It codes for CASSRTPNTEAFF.

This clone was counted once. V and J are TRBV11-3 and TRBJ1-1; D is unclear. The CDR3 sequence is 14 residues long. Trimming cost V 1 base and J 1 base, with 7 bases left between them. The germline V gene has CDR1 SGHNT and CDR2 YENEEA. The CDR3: CASSLGRENTEAFF. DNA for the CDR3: TGTGCCAGCAGCTTAGGTAGGGAGAACACTGAAGCTTTCTTT.

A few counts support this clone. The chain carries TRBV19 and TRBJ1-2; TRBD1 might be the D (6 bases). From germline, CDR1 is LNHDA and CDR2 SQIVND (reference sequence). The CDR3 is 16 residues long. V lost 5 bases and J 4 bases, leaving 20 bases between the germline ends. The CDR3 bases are TGTGCCAGTAGTGCCTCCGGGGGGCGTAATATCTATGGCTACACCTTC. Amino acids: CASSASGGRNIYGYTF.

In DNA form, the CDR3 reads TGCGCCAGCAACCCCGGTGGAGAACAAGAGACCCAGTACTTC. The encoded protein is CASNPGGEQETQYF. This chain joins TRBV5-1 and TRBJ2-5; D not resolved. Germline V gives CDR1 SGHRS, CDR2 YFSETQ. CDR3 length: 14 residues. Trimming removed 6 bases at V and 2 bases at J, with 14 bases between.

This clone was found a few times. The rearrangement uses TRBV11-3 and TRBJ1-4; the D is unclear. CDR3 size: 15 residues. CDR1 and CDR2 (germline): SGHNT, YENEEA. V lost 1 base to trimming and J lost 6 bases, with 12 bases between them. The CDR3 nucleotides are TGTGCCAGCAGCTTAGTCTGGGCCGCGGATGAAAAACTGTTTTTT. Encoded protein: CASSLVWAADEKLFF.

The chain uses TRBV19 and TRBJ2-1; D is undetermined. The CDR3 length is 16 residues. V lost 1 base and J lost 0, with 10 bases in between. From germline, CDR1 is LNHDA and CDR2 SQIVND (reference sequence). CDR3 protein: CASSIASYSSYNEQFF. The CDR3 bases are TGTGCCAGTAGTATAGCCTCCTACAGCTCCTACAATGAGCAGTTCTTC.

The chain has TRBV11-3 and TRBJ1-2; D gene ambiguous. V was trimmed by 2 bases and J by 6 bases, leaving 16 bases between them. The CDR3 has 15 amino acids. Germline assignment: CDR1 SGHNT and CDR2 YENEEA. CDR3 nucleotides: TGTGCCAGCAGCTTAACTGGCGGATTCCCGGATGGCTACACCTTC. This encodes CASSLTGGFPDGYTF.

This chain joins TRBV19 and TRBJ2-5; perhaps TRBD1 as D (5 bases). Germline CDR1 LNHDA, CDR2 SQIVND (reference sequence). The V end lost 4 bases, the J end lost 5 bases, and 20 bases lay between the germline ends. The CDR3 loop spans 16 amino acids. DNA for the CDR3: TGTGCCAGTAGTAACCCCGGTGGCAGGGTTCGGGAGACCCAGTACTTC. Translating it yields CASSNPGGRVRETQYF. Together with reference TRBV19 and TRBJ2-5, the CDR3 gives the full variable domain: DGGITQSPKYLFRKEGQNVTLSCEQNLNHDAMYWYRQDPGQGLRLIYYSQIVNDFQKGDIAEGYSVSREKKESFPLTVTSAQKNPTAFYLCASSNPGGRVRETQYFGPGTRLLVL.

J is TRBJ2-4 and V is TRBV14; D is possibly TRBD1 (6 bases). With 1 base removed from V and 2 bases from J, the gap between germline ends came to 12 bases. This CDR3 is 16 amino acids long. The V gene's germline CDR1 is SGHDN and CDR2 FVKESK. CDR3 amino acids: CASSQVAGVSKNIQYF. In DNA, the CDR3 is TGTGCCAGCAGCCAAGTGGCAGGGGTTTCCAAAAACATTCAGTACTTC.